This TCR beta chain was captured in a study of T cells after somatic rescue of genetic block. V was pared by 5 bases and J by 5 bases, with 6 bases of the junction left unmatched. Germline CDR1 reads SGHRS; CDR2 reads YFSETQ. The CDR3 length is 14 residues. Method: immunoSEQ multiplex PCR; TCRdb's copy keeps in-frame clones and lacks some. The sample records tens of thousands of clones, about nine tenths being singletons. This chain connects TRBV5-1 to TRBJ2-3, with 9 bases fitting TRBD1. The clonotype comes from a man between 35 and 55 years old. Sequenced material: peripheral blood mononuclear cells (PBMCs). The CDR3 sequence: CASRPGQGIDTQYF. The CDR3 DNA is TGCGCCAGCAGACCGGGACAGGGCATAGATACGCAGTATTTT.